These T cell receptor beta chains were read from a single sample in a study of T-cell reconstitution after alpha-beta-depleted transplantation in children. TCRdb re-derived calls from the PCR reads in MiXCR, one entry per CDR3 protein. The sample consists of 210,000 or so distinct CDR3 sequences, roughly 11% of them appearing once. The material was PBMCs, obtained before TCRalphabeta/CD19-depleted stem cell transplant. The receptors come from a child less than two years old with acute myeloid leukemia, due to receive a stem cell transplant. Both conserved end residues are trimmed from each CDR3. Each record gives: V gene, CDR3 protein.

v_call: TRBV7-9; cdr3_aa: ASSWSGTGGTEAF
v_call: TRBV29-1; cdr3_aa: SVPAGLNTEAF
v_call: TRBV30; cdr3_aa: AWSTVGDQPQH
v_call: TRBV7-2; cdr3_aa: ASSPRQGTKYNEQF
v_call: TRBV7-2; cdr3_aa: ASSFVAERYNEQF
v_call: TRBV20-1; cdr3_aa: SARAGQVNSPLH
v_call: TRBV20-1; cdr3_aa: SARLAITGELF
v_call: TRBV5-1; cdr3_aa: ASRPGTGGETQY
v_call: TRBV20-1; cdr3_aa: SARDKGGVNEQF
v_call: TRBV5-6; cdr3_aa: ASSLINEQF
v_call: TRBV2; cdr3_aa: ATEPSLAALGEQY
v_call: TRBV5-5; cdr3_aa: ASSWTGTNNYGYT
v_call: TRBV28; cdr3_aa: ASSFDGSSSSPLH
v_call: TRBV24-1; cdr3_aa: ATSDPTGVGAYNEQF
v_call: TRBV6-2/TRBV6-3; cdr3_aa: ASSSTVETQY
v_call: TRBV12-3/TRBV12-4; cdr3_aa: ASSEGPGWLW
v_call: TRBV30; cdr3_aa: ACSGQLNSGANVLT
v_call: TRBV5-1; cdr3_aa: ASSLEMNTGELF
v_call: TRBV4-2; cdr3_aa: ASSQDRGRATDTQY
v_call: TRBV19; cdr3_aa: ASSSRLAGFYNEQF
v_call: TRBV10-3; cdr3_aa: AIRASGGNEQF
v_call: TRBV4-1; cdr3_aa: ASSQDSGRADTQY